One sample yielded the 12 T cell receptor beta chains listed below, sequenced in a study of blood T cell repertoires in COVID-19. Libraries were prepared by immunoSEQ multiplex PCR; TCRdb keeps only in-frame clonotypes and omits some of them. This sample has around 63,000 clones, with roughly two thirds found just once. Sequencing was performed on peripheral blood. Receptors were obtained from a woman aged 70-85 years with COVID-19, enrolled during active disease.

The J gene is TRBJ2-7, the V gene TRBV6-5, with D perhaps TRBD1 (6 bases). Germline V gene sequence: CDR1 MNHEY, CDR2 SVGAGI. The CDR3 consists of 15 residues. Trimming stripped 0 bases from V and 4 bases from J, with 13 bases between. CDR3 sequence reads: CASSYSGAGEYEQYF. DNA for the CDR3: TGTGCCAGCAGTTACTCGGGAGCAGGGGAGTACGAGCAGTACTTC.

This chain links TRBV20-1 with TRBJ1-2, with 12 bases that match TRBD1. The CDR3 extends over 15 amino acids. Germline loops: CDR1 DFQATT, CDR2 SNEGSKA (reference sequence). Losses at the gene ends were 3 bases for V and 8 bases for J; bases not matched to a gene: 10. CDR3 in DNA: TGCAGTGCTAGTTCGGGGGGACAGGGGGCGCGGGGCTACACCTTC. Protein product: CSASSGGQGARGYTF.

J is TRBJ1-4 and V is TRBV6-5; a possible D gene is TRBD1 (6 bases). The V and J ends lost 6 bases and 15 bases respectively, with 17 bases between them. This CDR3 has 12 amino acids. Germline CDR1 MNHEY, CDR2 SVGAGI. CDR3 in amino acids: CASSPGTWRMFF. CDR3 nucleotides: TGTGCCAGCAGCCCCGGGACATGGAGGATGTTTTTT.

A few counts support this clone. The J gene is TRBJ1-1, the V gene TRBV27; weak D call: TRBD1 (6 bases). Germline values: CDR1 MNHEY, CDR2 SMNVEV (reference sequence). Trimming stripped 5 bases from V and 1 base from J, with 14 bases between. The CDR3 covers 15 residues. CDR3 nucleotides: TGTGCCAGCAGTCCCGCGAGGGGGAAGAACACTGAAGCTTTCTTT. Translating it yields CASSPARGKNTEAFF.

V gene TRBV7-2 combines with J gene TRBJ2-2; 8 bases are a match to TRBD2. Unmatched junction bases numbered 10, after V lost 7 bases and J lost 6 bases. Germline lookup yields CDR1 SGHTA and CDR2 FQGNSA. The CDR3 extends over 15 amino acids. The DNA for the CDR3 is TGTGCCAGCACCCCGGGAGGGCGGGGGGCCGGGGAGCTGTTTTTT. This codes for CASTPGGRGAGELFF.

The rearrangement joins TRBV19 to TRBJ2-1; 7 bases are shared with TRBD1. Germline CDR1 and CDR2: LNHDA and SQIVND (reference sequence). CDR3 size: 14 residues. The ends lost 7 bases at V and 6 bases at J; junction bases unmatched: 9. For the CDR3, the DNA is TGTGCCAGTAACCAACGACAGGGATTCAATGAGCAGTTCTTC. Its protein product is CASNQRQGFNEQFF.

The chain is built from TRBV6-1 and TRBJ1-5, with 8 bases aligning to TRBD1. CDR1 is MNHNS, CDR2 SASEGT, per germline. V trimming: 2 bases; J trimming: 4 bases; junction bases outside the gene matches: 10. The CDR3 sequence is 17 residues long. The CDR3 is CASSERGRGQFNQPQHF. CDR3 sequence (DNA): TGTGCCAGCAGTGAAAGGGGCAGGGGGCAGTTTAATCAGCCCCAGCATTTT.

The chain employs TRBV5-4 and TRBJ1-2, with D maybe TRBD1 (6 bases). V gave up 0 bases and J gave up 4 bases, with 13 bases separating them. The length of the CDR3 is 15 residues. Germline CDR1 is SGHNT and CDR2 is YYREEE (reference sequence). CDR3 sequence reads: CASSLGAGESYGYTF. CDR3 in DNA: TGTGCCAGCAGCTTGGGGGCAGGGGAGAGCTATGGCTACACCTTC. The full variable domain, completed using reference TRBV5-4 and TRBJ1-2, is ETGVTQSPTHLIKTRGQQVTLRCSSQSGHNTVSWYQQALGQGPQFIFQYYREEENGRGNFPPRFSGLQFPNYSSELNVNALELDDSALYLCASSLGAGESYGYTFGSGTRLTVV.

The V gene is TRBV19, the J gene TRBJ1-2; D gene unclear. CDR3 length equals 10 residues. CDR1 and CDR2 from the germline V gene are LNHDA and SQIVND (reference sequence). Trimming stripped 11 bases from V and 4 bases from J, with 8 bases between. CDR3 residues: CASGSYGYTF. CDR3 sequence (DNA): TGTGCCTCTGGGAGCTATGGCTACACCTTC. Full variable domain (rest looked up from reference TRBV19 and TRBJ1-2): DGGITQSPKYLFRKEGQNVTLSCEQNLNHDAMYWYRQDPGQGLRLIYYSQIVNDFQKGDIAEGYSVSREKKESFPLTVTSAQKNPTAFYLCASGSYGYTFGSGTRLTVV.

CDR3 in amino acids: CASSSPGRGRSSYNEQFF. Written as DNA, the CDR3 is TGTGCCAGCAGCTCCCCGGGGCGGGGGCGGAGCTCCTACAATGAGCAGTTCTTC. This chain connects TRBV7-9 to TRBJ2-1, with TRBD2 as a possible D gene (7 bases). This CDR3 spans 18 amino acids. The V and J ends lost 4 bases and 0 bases respectively, with 19 bases between them. In germline, CDR1 is SEHNR, CDR2 FQNEAQ (reference sequence).

In this sample, this clone turned up once. This chain uses TRBV5-6 with TRBJ2-3, with 11 bases fitting TRBD2. Germline CDR1 SGHDT, CDR2 YYEEEE. With V trimmed by 5 bases and J by 4 bases, 12 bases remained unmatched. This CDR3 contains 17 residues. The CDR3 sequence: CASSLSRLAGRADTQYF. CDR3 coding DNA: TGTGCCAGCAGTTTGAGCCGACTAGCGGGAAGAGCAGATACGCAGTATTTT.

The sample holds a few counts of this clone. CDR3 sequence: CASSGTANQPQHF. The CDR3 bases are TGTGCCAGCAGCGGGACAGCCAATCAGCCCCAGCATTTT. V gene TRBV5-8 combines with J gene TRBJ1-5, with 7 bases that match TRBD1. CDR3 length equals 13 residues. Germline CDR1 SGHTS, CDR2 YDEGEE. V dropped 4 bases and J dropped 3; count of bases not matched to a gene: 1.